This is a list of T cell receptor beta chains from one sample in a study of T and B cells in COVID-19 patients. One entry per CDR3 protein, called by TCRdb with MiXCR from the multiplex PCR reads. The sample lists about 22,000 distinct CDR3 sequences; less than 30% were seen once. The sample consisted of blood. The receptor source for this set is a human donor who had recovered from COVID-19. Each CDR3 is given with its conserved first and last residue. D genes are given only for firm matches. The size of a clone is reported for some rows only, either as once, few or many, or as a class for expanded clones.

d_call	v_call	j_call	clone_size	cdr3_length	cdr3_aa	cdr3_nt
.	TRBV10-3	TRBJ2-7	few	13	CAISDPDSYEQYF	TGTGCCATCAGTGACCCAGACAGTTACGAGCAGTACTTC
.	TRBV20-1	TRBJ2-3	.	17	CSARDRRRDTVTDTQYF	TGCAGTGCTAGAGATCGTAGAAGGGACACCGTCACAGATACGCAGTATTTT
.	TRBV27	TRBJ2-5	.	11	CASSFLETQYF	.
TRBD1	TRBV5-1	TRBJ2-3	once	14	CASSFSGQQDTQYF	TGCGCCAGCAGCTTCTCGGGACAGCAAGATACGCAGTATTTT
.	TRBV13	TRBJ1-2	.	13	CASSLVGGESYTF	TGTGCCAGCAGCTTGGTCGGGGGCGAGAGCTACACCTTC
.	TRBV5-4	TRBJ1-2	few	11	CASSLEYGYTF	TGTGCCAGCAGCTTGGAGTATGGCTACACCTTC
.	TRBV6-6	TRBJ2-3	.	15	CASSYMIFLGDTQYF	TGTGCCAGCAGTTATATGATTTTCTTAGGAGATACGCAGTATTTT
TRBD1	TRBV5-6	TRBJ1-1	.	15	CASSPPTGGNTKAFF	TGCGCCAGCAGCCCACCGACAGGGGGCAACACTAAAGCTTTCTTT
.	TRBV5-6	TRBJ1-2	.	15	CASSLALGVQHGYTF	TGTGCCAGCAGCTTGGCGCTGGGCGTGCAACATGGCTACACCTTC
TRBD2	TRBV6-5	TRBJ2-7	few	14	CASRLTSGGYEQYF	TGTGCCAGCAGACTAACTAGCGGGGGCTACGAGCAGTACTTC
.	TRBV30	TRBJ1-6	few	15	CAWSQNGNYNSPLHF	TGTGCCTGGAGTCAGAACGGTAACTATAATTCACCCCTCCACTTT
.	TRBV5-1	TRBJ2-6	.	14	CASSSTSGANVLTF	TGCGCCAGCAGCTCCACTTCTGGGGCCAACGTCCTGACTTTC
TRBD1	TRBV30	TRBJ1-1	few	11	CARDRGTEAFF	TGTGCCCGGGACAGGGGAACTGAAGCTTTCTTT
TRBD2	TRBV5-1	TRBJ2-3	.	16	CASSLGLAGVLDTQYF	TGCGCCAGCAGCTTGGGACTAGCGGGAGTGCTAGATACGCAGTATTTT
.	TRBV18	TRBJ1-6	.	15	CASSPTGVGNSPLHF	TGTGCCAGCTCCCCTACTGGGGTAGGTAATTCACCCCTCCACTTT
.	TRBV15	TRBJ2-3	medium-sized	13	CATSSPLTDTQYF	TGTGCCACCAGCAGCCCACTCACAGATACGCAGTATTTT
.	TRBV5-1	TRBJ2-2	few	16	CASSSRTITNTGELFF	TGCGCCAGCAGCTCGAGGACTATCACTAACACCGGGGAGCTGTTTTTT
.	TRBV30	TRBJ1-6	.	15	CAWSNRQNYNSPLHF	TGTGCCTGGAGTAATCGACAGAACTATAATTCACCCCTCCACTTT
.	TRBV6-5	TRBJ1-6	.	16	CASSVVVYGDNSPLHF	TGTGCCAGCAGTGTTGTGGTGTACGGAGATAATTCACCCCTCCACTTT